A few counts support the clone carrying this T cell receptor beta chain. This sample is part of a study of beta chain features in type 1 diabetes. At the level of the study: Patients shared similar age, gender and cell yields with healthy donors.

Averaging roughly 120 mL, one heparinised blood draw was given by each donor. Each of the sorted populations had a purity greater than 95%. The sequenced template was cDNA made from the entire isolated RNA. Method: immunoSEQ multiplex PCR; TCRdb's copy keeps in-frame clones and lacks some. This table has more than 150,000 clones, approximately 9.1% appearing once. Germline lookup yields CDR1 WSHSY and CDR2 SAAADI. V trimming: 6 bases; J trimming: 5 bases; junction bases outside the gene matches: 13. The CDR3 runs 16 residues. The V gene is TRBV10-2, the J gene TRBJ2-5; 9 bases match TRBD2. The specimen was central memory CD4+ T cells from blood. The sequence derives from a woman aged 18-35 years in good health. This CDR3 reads CASSEGSGRKVETQYF. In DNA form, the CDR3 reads TGCGCCAGCAGCGAGGGTAGCGGGAGAAAGGTGGAGACCCAGTACTTC.